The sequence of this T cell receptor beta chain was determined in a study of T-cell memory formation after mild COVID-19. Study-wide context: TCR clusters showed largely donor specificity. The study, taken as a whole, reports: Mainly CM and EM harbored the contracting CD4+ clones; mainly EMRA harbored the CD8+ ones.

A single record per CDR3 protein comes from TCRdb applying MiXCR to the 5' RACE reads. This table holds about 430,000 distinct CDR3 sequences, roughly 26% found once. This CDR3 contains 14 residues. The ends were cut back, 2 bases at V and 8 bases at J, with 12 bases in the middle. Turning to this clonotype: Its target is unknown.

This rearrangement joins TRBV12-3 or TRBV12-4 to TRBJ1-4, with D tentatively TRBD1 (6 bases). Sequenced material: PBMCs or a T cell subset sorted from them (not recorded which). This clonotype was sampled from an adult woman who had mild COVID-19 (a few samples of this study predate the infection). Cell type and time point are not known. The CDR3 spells CASSLWGAGEKLFF. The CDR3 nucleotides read TGTGCCAGCAGTTTATGGGGGGCCGGGGAAAAACTGTTTTTT.